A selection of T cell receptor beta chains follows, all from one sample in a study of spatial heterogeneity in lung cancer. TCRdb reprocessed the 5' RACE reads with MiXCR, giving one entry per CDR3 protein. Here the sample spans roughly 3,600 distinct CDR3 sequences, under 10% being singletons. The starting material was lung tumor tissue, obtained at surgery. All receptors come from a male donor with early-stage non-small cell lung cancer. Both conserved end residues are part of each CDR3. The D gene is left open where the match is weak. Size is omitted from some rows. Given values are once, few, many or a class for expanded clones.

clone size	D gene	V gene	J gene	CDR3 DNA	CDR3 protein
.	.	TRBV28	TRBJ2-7	TGTGCCAGCAGTTCGAACAGGGAGTCCTACGAGCAGTACTTC	CASSSNRESYEQYF
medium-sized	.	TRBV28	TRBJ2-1	TGTGCCAGCAGTTTATTTTCAGGGGGGGAGGGTGAGCAGTTCTTC	CASSLFSGGEGEQFF
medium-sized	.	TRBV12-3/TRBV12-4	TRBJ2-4	TGTGCCAGCAGCCTCGACGAAAACTTTCAGTACTTC	CASSLDENFQYF
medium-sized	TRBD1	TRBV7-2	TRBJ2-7	TGTGCCAGCAGCTCGCGGACAGGTAAAAGATACGAGCAGTACTTC	CASSSRTGKRYEQYF
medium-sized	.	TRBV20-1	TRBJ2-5	TGCAGTGCCCCCTCGGGCGCCCGCCAAGAGACCCAGTACTTC	CSAPSGARQETQYF
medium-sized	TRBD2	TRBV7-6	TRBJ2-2	TGTGCCAGCAGCTACAGCGGGGGATACACCGGGGAGCTGTTTTTT	CASSYSGGYTGELFF
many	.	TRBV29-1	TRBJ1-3	TGCAGCGTTGAAGATCAGGGACTTAGAAACACCATATATTTT	CSVEDQGLRNTIYF
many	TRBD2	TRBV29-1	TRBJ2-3	TGCAGCGTTGATTCCCGACTAGCGAACTTACCTACGCAGTATTTT	CSVDSRLANLPTQYF
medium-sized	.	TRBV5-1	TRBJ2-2	TGCGCCAGCAGCTTGGGCTTCGGCTCCGCGAACACCGGGGAGCTGTTTTTT	CASSLGFGSANTGELFF
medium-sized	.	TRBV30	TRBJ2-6	TGTGCCTGGAGTGGGGGCTTCGGGGCCAACGTCCTGACTTTC	CAWSGGFGANVLTF
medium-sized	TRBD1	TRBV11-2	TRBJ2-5	TGTGCCAGCAGCTTAGGACAGGGGGCCTGGGAGACCCAGTACTTC	CASSLGQGAWETQYF
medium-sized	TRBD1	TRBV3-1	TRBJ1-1	TGTGCCAGCAGCCAAGGTATCAGGGGGGACACTGAAGCTTTCTTT	CASSQGIRGDTEAFF
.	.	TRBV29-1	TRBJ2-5	TGCAGCGTCGGAGCGTTTGGGGAGACCCAGTACTTC	CSVGAFGETQYF
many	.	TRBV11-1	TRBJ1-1	TGTGCCAGCAGCTTCTCCCGAGGAGGGGACACTGAAGCTTTCTTT	CASSFSRGGDTEAFF
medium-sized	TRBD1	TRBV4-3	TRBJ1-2	TGCGCCAGCAGTCGGGACAGGAGGGCTAACTATGGCTACACCTTC	CASSRDRRANYGYTF
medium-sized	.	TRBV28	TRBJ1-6	TGTGCCAGCAGTCCCGGCTACGACAGGAGTTCACCCCTCCACTTT	CASSPGYDRSSPLHF
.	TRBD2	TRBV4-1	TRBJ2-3	TGCGCCAGCAGCCGTGGACTAGCGGGGGGCAGTAGAGATACGCAGTATTTT	CASSRGLAGGSRDTQYF
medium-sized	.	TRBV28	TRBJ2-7	TGTGCCAGCAGCCAAACACCCTCCTACGAGCAGTACTTC	CASSQTPSYEQYF
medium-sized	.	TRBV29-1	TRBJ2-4	TGCAGCGTTGAAAACGGGGAGGACATTCAGTACTTC	CSVENGEDIQYF
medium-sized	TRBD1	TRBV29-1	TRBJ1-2	TGCAGCGATAACAGGGGGGACAACTATGGCTACACCTTC	CSDNRGDNYGYTF
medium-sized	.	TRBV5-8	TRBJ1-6	TGTGCCAGCAGCTTGGGAGGGGGTCATTCACCCCTCCACTTT	CASSLGGGHSPLHF
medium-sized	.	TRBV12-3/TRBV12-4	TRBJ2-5	TGTGCCAGCAGTTTAGGCCCGGGGACCAACTTCAAGACCCAGTACTTC	CASSLGPGTNFKTQYF
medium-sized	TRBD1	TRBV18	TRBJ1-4	TGTGCCAGCTCACCACCGGGACAGGCCGCTAATGAAAAACTGTTTTTT	CASSPPGQAANEKLFF
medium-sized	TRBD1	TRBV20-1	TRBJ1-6	TGCAGTGCTAGAGTCGGACAGGGCCATTCACCCCTCCACTTT	CSARVGQGHSPLHF
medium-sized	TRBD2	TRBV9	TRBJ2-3	TGTGCCAGCAGCGCCCGGCTGGGACTAGCGGGGGGGGAGCGCACAGATACGCAGTATTTT	CASSARLGLAGGERTDTQYF
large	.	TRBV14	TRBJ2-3	TGTGCCAGCAGCCTCGGGATAGCTCAAACGGATACGCAGTATTTT	CASSLGIAQTDTQYF
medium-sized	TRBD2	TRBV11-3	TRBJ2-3	TGTGCCAGCAGCTCCCCAGCGGGAGGGCAACATTTT	CASSSPAGGQHF
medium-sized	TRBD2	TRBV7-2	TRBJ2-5	TGTGCCAGCAGCCCCCTGGGTAGCGGGGGGGCGGAGACCCAGTACTTC	CASSPLGSGGAETQYF
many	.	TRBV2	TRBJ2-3	TGTGCCAGCAGTGACGGGGGCAGGGCAGATACGCAGTATTTT	CASSDGGRADTQYF
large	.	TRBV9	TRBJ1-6	TGTGCCAGCAGCGTAGATTGGAATAATTCACCCCTCCACTTT	CASSVDWNNSPLHF
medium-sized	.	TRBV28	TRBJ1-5	TGTGCCAGCAGTACACAGGGAGCCTATGGGCCCCAGCATTTT	CASSTQGAYGPQHF
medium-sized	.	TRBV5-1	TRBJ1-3	TGCGCCAGCAGCTTGGGGGACGGACTTTTCTCTGGAAACACCATATATTTT	CASSLGDGLFSGNTIYF
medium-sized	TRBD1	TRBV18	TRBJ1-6	TGTGCCAGCTCCCCAACAGGGGACGGTTCACCCCTCCACTTT	CASSPTGDGSPLHF
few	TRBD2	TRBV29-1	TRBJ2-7	TGCAGCGCCCTACGGGAGGGTAGCTCCTACGAGCAGTACTTC	CSALREGSSYEQYF
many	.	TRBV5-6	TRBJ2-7	TGTGCCAGCAGCTTTATGTACGAGCAGTACTTC	CASSFMYEQYF
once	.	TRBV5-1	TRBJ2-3	TGCGCCAGCAGCTTGCGTGCGGGAGATCGGACAGGTACGCAGTATTTT	CASSLRAGDRTGTQYF
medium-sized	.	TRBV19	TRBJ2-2	TGTGCCAGTAGTATCCGGGCCGGGGAGCTGTTTTTT	CASSIRAGELFF
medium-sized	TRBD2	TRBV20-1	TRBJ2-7	TGCAGTGCTAGAGATCTGGCTAGCGGGAGAGCCTACGAGCAGTACTTC	CSARDLASGRAYEQYF
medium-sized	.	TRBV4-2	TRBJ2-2	TGTGCCAGCAGCCAGACTAGCGGGGAGCTGTTTTTT	CASSQTSGELFF
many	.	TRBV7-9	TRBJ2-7	TGTGCCAGCAGGCTTGGGACCTCGACGGGCGAGCAGTACTTC	CASRLGTSTGEQYF
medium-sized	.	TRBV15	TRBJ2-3	TGTGCCACCAGCAGAGAATTTCAGGGTACAGATACGCAGTATTTT	CATSREFQGTDTQYF
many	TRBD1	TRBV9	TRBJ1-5	TGTGCCAGCAGCGCGGAACAGGGGGGGCAATGGTGGCCCCAGCATTTT	CASSAEQGGQWWPQHF
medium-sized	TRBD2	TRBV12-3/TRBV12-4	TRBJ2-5	TGTGCCAGCAGTTTAGTTGCTAGCGGGAGAGGAGAGACCCAGTACTTC	CASSLVASGRGETQYF
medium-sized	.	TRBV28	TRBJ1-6	TGTGCCAGCAGGTTTCTAGACAGCAGCTCCTATAATTCACCCCTCCACTTT	CASRFLDSSSYNSPLHF
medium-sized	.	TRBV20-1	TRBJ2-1	TGCAGTGCTAGGAGAGCGACGAGCTCCTACAATGAGCAGTTCTTC	CSARRATSSYNEQFF
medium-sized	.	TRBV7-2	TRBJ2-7	TGTGCCAGCAGCTTAGCGGCAGGACCCTACGAGCAGTACTTC	CASSLAAGPYEQYF
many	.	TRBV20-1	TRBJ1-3	TGCAGTGCTAGAGTCACAGGACGGGGAAACACCATATATTTT	CSARVTGRGNTIYF
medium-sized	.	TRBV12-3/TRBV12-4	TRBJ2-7	TGTGCCAGCAGTTTTAACGCCTACGAGCAGTACTTC	CASSFNAYEQYF
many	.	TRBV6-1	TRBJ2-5	TGTGCCAGCAGTGAACACCAGGGAGAGACCCAGTACTTC	CASSEHQGETQYF
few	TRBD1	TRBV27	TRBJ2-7	TGTGCCAGCAGTTCCCCCGGGACAGGTATCTACGAGCAGTACTTC	CASSSPGTGIYEQYF
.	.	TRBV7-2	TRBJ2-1	TGTGCCAGCAGCTTACCCGCTAGGTATGAGCAGTTCTTC	CASSLPARYEQFF
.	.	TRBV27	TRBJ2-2	TGTGCCAGCAGTTTTTTTCGGGCAGGGGAACCCGGGGAGCTGTTTTTT	CASSFFRAGEPGELFF
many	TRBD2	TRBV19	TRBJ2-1	TGTGCCACCAAACCCGCGGGGGGACACTACAATGAGCAGTTCTTC	CATKPAGGHYNEQFF
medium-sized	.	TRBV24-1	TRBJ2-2	TGTGCCACCAGTGATTTGCTTAGCACCGGGGAGCTGTTTTTT	CATSDLLSTGELFF
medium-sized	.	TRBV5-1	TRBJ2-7	TGCGCCAGCAGCTTGGTTCCGGCCTACGAGCAGTACTTC	CASSLVPAYEQYF